The source of this TCR beta chain is a study of beta chain features in type 1 diabetes. Germline trimming cut 0 bases from V and 6 bases from J; bases unmatched to any gene: 7. The length of the CDR3 is 17 residues. Germline V gene data show CDR1 as GTSNPN and CDR2 as SVGIG (reference sequence). Sequencing targeted expressed TCRB transcripts, as all isolated RNA had been reverse transcribed. It was found that naive, central memory and regulatory T cell samples averaged approximately 3.9 million reads. Clones were sequenced by immunoSEQ multiplex PCR, and TCRdb holds only the in-frame ones, with some missing. The table lists about 220,000 clones, under 13% of them singletons, with about 1.2% in the top ten. CD4+ cells of the naive, central memory, regulatory and stem cell-like memory types were sorted via CD45RO/CCR7/CD25/CD127/CD95/CD27. General study results and limits: High TCR expression in some cells could lead to their over-representation in cDNA sequencing. Patients with type 1 diabetes showed fewer VDJ junction insertions and more deletions.

For this clone: The antigen remains unidentified.

The genes are TRBV30 and TRBJ2-1; TRBD2 aligns across 14 bases. The receptor comes from a man aged 18 to 30 in good health. The specimen was central memory CD4+ T cells from blood. In DNA, the CDR3 is TGTGCCTGGAGTGTCCGACTAGCGGGAGGGTCCGGCAATGAGCAGTTCTTC. It encodes CAWSVRLAGGSGNEQFF.